The T cell receptor (beta chain) described here comes from a study of T cell repertoires in cytomegalovirus infection. The wider study: Both CMV infection and a matching HLA type were indicated by public TCR beta signatures. Study results and caveats: Pooled public TCR beta family frequency picked out CMV carriers with the relevant HLA. Dominating the ex vivo response were TCR beta clonotypes that were CMV-specific and HLA-C-restricted.

This clonotype was counted a few times. Its antigen remains unknown. V was cut by 5 bases and J by 1 base, with 16 bases left in between. The CDR3 runs to 16 residues. The germline V gene encodes CDR1 SNHLY and CDR2 FYNNEI. TCRdb processed the reads anew with MiXCR; each CDR3 protein has one entry. Among about 490,000 distinct CDR3 sequences listed, approximately 16% were seen once. The receptor comes from a human donor in good health (CMV status not recorded). Some clones in this sample may be carry-over from other donors' samples. The sample comprised CD8+ T cells from PBMCs. The rearrangement uses TRBV2 and TRBJ2-3; possible D gene TRBD1, 5 bases. The DNA for the CDR3 is TGTGCCAGCAGTTGGGGTGGTGGCAGGGGCACAGATACGCAGTATTTT. Its protein is CASSWGGGRGTDTQYF.